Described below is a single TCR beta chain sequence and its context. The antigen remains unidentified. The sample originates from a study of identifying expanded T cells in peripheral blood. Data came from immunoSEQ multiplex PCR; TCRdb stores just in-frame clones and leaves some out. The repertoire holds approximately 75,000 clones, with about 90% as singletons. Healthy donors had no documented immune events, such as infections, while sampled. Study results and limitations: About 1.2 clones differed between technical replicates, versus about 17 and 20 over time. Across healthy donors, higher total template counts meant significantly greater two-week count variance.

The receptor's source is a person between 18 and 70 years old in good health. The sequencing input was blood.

The CDR3 is CASSELHRGAYNEQFF. The CDR3 nucleotides read TGTGCCAGCAGTGAATTGCACCGGGGCGCCTACAATGAGCAGTTCTTC. The chain has TRBV6-1 and TRBJ2-1; D may correspond to TRBD1 or TRBD2 (5 bases each). The germline V gene encodes CDR1 MNHNS and CDR2 SASEGT. V dropped 2 bases and J dropped 2 bases, with 13 bases sitting between them. The CDR3 runs 16 residues.